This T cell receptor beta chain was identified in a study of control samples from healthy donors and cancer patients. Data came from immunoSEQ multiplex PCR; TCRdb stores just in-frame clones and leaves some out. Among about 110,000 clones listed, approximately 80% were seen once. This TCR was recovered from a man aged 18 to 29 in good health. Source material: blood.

The CDR3 region has the DNA TGTGCCAGCAGTGGTTCAGGGGTCGCCTACTATGGCTACACCTTC. Protein: CASSGSGVAYYGYTF. V usage is TRBV2 and J usage is TRBJ1-2; D perhaps matches TRBD1 (6 bases). CDR3 length: 15 residues. The V gene lost 4 bases and the J gene lost 3 bases, with 15 bases spanning the gap. The germline gives CDR1 SNHLY, CDR2 FYNNEI.